This T cell receptor (beta chain) was documented in a study of blood T cell repertoires in COVID-19. From germline, CDR1 is SGHRS and CDR2 YFSETQ. CDR3 size: 17 residues. V was pared by 0 bases and J by 6 bases, with 10 bases of the junction left unmatched. As originally analysed: Reference gene primer amplification in the assay estimated nucleated cell counts. The table came from immunoSEQ multiplex PCR; TCRdb's copy has only in-frame clones and leaves some out. For V, J and clone size, that table is used; D and trimming come from the DNA. The data contain 270,000 or so clones, about nine tenths of them singletons.

The chain links TRBV5-1 to TRBJ2-1; 9 bases align to TRBD2. The receptor was derived from a woman aged 40 to 50 who had recovered from COVID-19. Sequenced sample: peripheral blood. This chain's CDR3 is CASSLARLAGPRNEQFF. The CDR3 DNA reads as TGCGCCAGCAGCTTGGCTCGGCTAGCGGGACCCCGCAATGAGCAGTTCTTC.